This note documents a single TCR beta chain sequence. CDR3 length: 17 residues. Trimming pared 1 base from V and 9 bases from J, leaving 22 bases between. Germline CDR1 is LGHNA and CDR2 is YNFKEQ. The record originates from a study of control samples from healthy donors and cancer patients. Here immunoSEQ multiplex PCR was the method, and the copy in TCRdb shows in-frame clones only, minus some. The sample has approximately 100,000 clones; more than 75% are singletons. The sequencing input was blood. J is TRBJ2-1 and V is TRBV4-2, with D possibly being TRBD2 (6 bases). The receptor was derived from a woman in her 40s in good health. CDR3: CASSQGSSAAGNSEQFF. In DNA form, the CDR3 reads TGTGCCAGCAGCCAAGGCTCATCCGCGGCGGGGAACAGTGAGCAGTTCTTC.